The 17 T cell receptor beta chains presented below share a single source sample, sequenced in a study of shared clonotypes between healthy human individuals. The naive CD8 fraction comprised CD45RO-negative cells positively selected for CCR7 and excluded terminally differentiated effector memory CD45RA+ cells. The protocol was immunoSEQ multiplex PCR, while the TCRdb copy is restricted to in-frame clones and leaves out a portion. The sample holds around 1.9 million clones; around 93% are singletons and the top ten take more than 1.5%. Material for sequencing was naive CD8+ T cells from PBMCs. The receptors stem from a man aged 18 to 30 in good health. Some clones in this sample may be carry-over from other donors' samples.

The gene calls are TRBV14 and TRBJ1-1; TRBD1 matches 8 bases. The germline gives CDR1 SGHDN, CDR2 FVKESK. This CDR3 comprises 18 residues. The junction had 12 bases not matched to a gene; V was cut back by 0 bases and J by 3 bases. CDR3 nucleotides: TGTGCCAGCAGCCAAGAGTGGGGCACCGGGACAGGAGACACTGAAGCTTTCTTT. Translation gives CASSQEWGTGTGDTEAFF. The full variable domain, rest sourced from reference TRBV14 and TRBJ1-1, is EAGVTQFPSHSVIEKGQTVTLRCDPISGHDNLYWYRRVMGKEIKFLLHFVKESKQDESGMPNNRFLAERTGGTYSTLKVQPAELEDSGVYFCASSQEWGTGTGDTEAFFGQGTRLTVV.

The CDR3, as DNA: TGCGCCAGCAGCCAAGATGGCGCTAGCGGGAGGTACACAGATACGCAGTATTTT. Its translation: CASSQDGASGRYTDTQYF. The chain recombines TRBV4-3 with TRBJ2-3; 11 bases fit TRBD2. This CDR3 is built from 18 residues. J gave up 2 bases and V 0 bases, and 7 bases lay outside the gene matches. The germline V gene has CDR1 LGHNA and CDR2 YSLEER.

As for this clone: This specimen includes other DNA sequences encoding the same CDR3. J is TRBJ2-1 and V is TRBV19; 7 bases fit TRBD1. J lost 4 bases, V lost 7 bases, and 4 bases had no gene match. CDR1 is LNHDA and CDR2 is SQIVND in the germline V gene (reference sequence). The CDR3 has 13 amino acids. DNA for the CDR3: TGTGCCAGTACATCAGGGGGTTACAATGAGCAGTTCTTC. It specifies CASTSGGYNEQFF.

The sample holds one count of this clone. V usage is TRBV7-6 and J usage is TRBJ2-1; D may be TRBD1 or TRBD2 (5 bases each). The CDR3 consists of 14 residues. V was trimmed by 4 bases and J by 5 bases, leaving 12 bases between them. Germline values: CDR1 SGHVS, CDR2 FNYEAQ. The CDR3 loop is CASSSRDLNNEQFF. Here the CDR3 DNA reads TGTGCCAGCAGCTCCCGGGACCTAAACAATGAGCAGTTCTTC.

The chain joins TRBV6-5 to TRBJ2-7; 7 positions match TRBD1. CDR1 is MNHEY, CDR2 SVGAGI, per germline. This CDR3 is 13 amino acids long. The ends lost 10 bases at V and 5 bases at J; junction bases unmatched: 11. The CDR3 bases are TGTGCCACCAGGGGGTCAGGGAGCCACGAGCAGTACTTC. This encodes CATRGSGSHEQYF.

Remarks on this clone: The same CDR3 is also encoded by other DNA sequences in this sample. The V and J genes are TRBV10-2 and TRBJ2-7, with 7 bases aligning to TRBD1. The CDR3 sequence is 11 residues long. V lost 6 bases, J lost 5 bases, and 1 base stayed unmatched. CDR1 WSHSY and CDR2 SAAADI come from the germline V gene. CDR3 sequence reads: CASRTGHEQYF. The DNA of the CDR3 is TGCGCCAGCAGGACAGGGCACGAGCAGTACTTC.

The rearrangement joins TRBV5-4 to TRBJ1-1; D unresolved. V lost 1 base to trimming and J lost 1 base, with 5 bases between them. From germline, CDR1 is SGHNT and CDR2 YYREEE (reference sequence). The CDR3 is made up of 13 amino acids. The CDR3 DNA sequence: TGTGCCAGCAGCTTGACCCAGAACACTGAAGCTTTCTTT. Amino acid sequence: CASSLTQNTEAFF.

The chain joins TRBV7-8 to TRBJ1-1; possible D gene TRBD1, 5 bases. The ends were cut back, 5 bases at V and 5 bases at J, with 15 bases in the middle. This CDR3 is 14 amino acids long. Germline CDR1 and CDR2: SGHVS and FQNEAQ. CDR3 residues: CASSRGAAGTEAFF. The DNA of the CDR3 is TGTGCCAGCAGCAGAGGGGCTGCAGGGACTGAAGCTTTCTTT.

This chain uses TRBV28 with TRBJ2-1; no clear D gene. Germline assignment: CDR1 MDHEN and CDR2 SYDVKM. This CDR3 spans 18 amino acids. Trimming removed 8 bases at V and 2 bases at J, with 25 bases between. The CDR3 DNA sequence: TGTGCCAGCGCCTACTCACGGAGCAGCCCCAGGACCTACAATGAGCAGTTCTTC. Translating gives CASAYSRSSPRTYNEQFF.

The chain carries TRBV5-1 and TRBJ2-3; TRBD2 might be the D (6 bases). V lost 4 bases and J lost 0, with 12 bases in between. Germline V gene lookup returns CDR1 SGHRS and CDR2 YFSETQ. The CDR3 loop spans 15 amino acids. The CDR3 DNA reads TGCGCCAGCAGCCCGGGACTGGGAAGCACAGATACGCAGTATTTT. Translation gives CASSPGLGSTDTQYF.

V is TRBV4-3 and J is TRBJ1-5; unclear D gene. Germline-derived CDR1 and CDR2 are LGHNA and YSLEER. The CDR3 totals 13 residues. The V end was cut by 0 bases, the J end by 5 bases, with 5 bases between. CDR3: CASSQDFDQPQHF. CDR3 nucleotide sequence: TGCGCCAGCAGCCAAGACTTCGATCAGCCCCAGCATTTT.

The chain carries TRBV27 and TRBJ2-1, with D hard to call. Germline V CDR1 and CDR2: MNHEY, SMNVEV (reference sequence). Trimming took 4 bases from V and 0 from J, leaving 10 bases between them. The CDR3 extends over 15 amino acids. CDR3 DNA: TGTGCCAGCAGTTGGGCCGCCCGCTCCTACAATGAGCAGTTCTTC. Protein product: CASSWAARSYNEQFF.

V is TRBV10-3 and J is TRBJ2-7, with D perhaps assigned TRBD1 or TRBD2 (7 bases each). The germline V and J ends were trimmed by 2 bases and 10 bases, with 18 bases remaining between them. CDR3 length equals 14 residues. The germline V gene has CDR1 ENHRY and CDR2 SYGVKD. The CDR3 bases are TGTGCCATCAGTGAGAGCGGGACAGCATTAGGACAGTACTTC. Residues: CAISESGTALGQYF.

The chain has TRBV5-4 and TRBJ2-3; 9 bases match TRBD2. CDR1 and CDR2 from the germline V gene are SGHNT and YYREEE (reference sequence). After removal of 1 base from V and 5 bases from J, the junction contained 5 bases not matched to a gene. CDR3 size: 15 residues. The CDR3 DNA reads as TGTGCCAGCAGCTTGAAGCGGGAGGTTAAAGATACGCAGTATTTT. Protein: CASSLKREVKDTQYF.

This rearrangement joins TRBV13 to TRBJ2-1; TRBD1 matches 7 bases. Germline CDR1 reads PRHDT; CDR2 reads FYEKMQ (reference sequence). V dropped 5 bases and J dropped 2; count of bases not matched to a gene: 18. This CDR3 region has 19 residues. The DNA of the CDR3 is TGTGCCAGCAGCCTATCACTCGAGGGGGCCCGACTTACCTACAATGAGCAGTTCTTC. Its translation is CASSLSLEGARLTYNEQFF.

This chain connects TRBV7-9 to TRBJ2-7, with D possibly TRBD1 on 5 matching bases. The CDR3 totals 14 residues. CDR1 and CDR2 (germline): SEHNR, FQNEAQ (reference sequence). V was shortened by 3 bases and J by 2 bases, with 11 bases between the two germline ends. The CDR3 loop is CASSFKGPTYEQYF. As DNA, the CDR3 is TGTGCCAGCAGCTTTAAGGGGCCAACCTACGAGCAGTACTTC.

The gene calls are TRBV6-5 and TRBJ2-1; 7 bases are shared with TRBD2. CDR1 and CDR2 from the germline V gene are MNHEY and SVGAGI. This CDR3 has 15 amino acids. J lost 0 bases, V lost 6 bases, and 5 bases had no gene match. The CDR3 bases are TGTGCCAGCAGGGGGACTACCTACTCCTACAATGAGCAGTTCTTC. The encoded protein is CASRGTTYSYNEQFF.